This entry concerns a single TCR beta chain. Its antigen remains unidentified. One entry per CDR3 protein results from TCRdb running MiXCR on the RT-PCR reads. The repertoire consists of 500,000 to 600,000 distinct CDR3 sequences, with 16% occurring once and the leading ten covering less than 4%. Per germline, CDR1 DFQATT and CDR2 SNEGSKA (reference sequence). The CDR3 is 15 residues long. The V segment lost 6 bases and the J segment 7 bases; nucleotides outside the gene matches: 13. This specimen belongs to a study of response to subunit inactivated influenza vaccine. Points from the study as a whole: Seasonal influenza vaccination, on each occasion, was suggested by the authors to recruit few new T cells.

The V and J genes are TRBV20-1 and TRBJ2-3, with 10 bases lining up with TRBD2. The TCR sequence derives from a man aged 50 to 69 who received an inactivated influenza vaccine. Here the sequenced sample was CD4+ T cells sorted from PBMCs, taken around 25 months after vaccination. The DNA for the CDR3 is TGCAGTGCCCCGGCGACTAGCGGGTGGCTTAATACGCAGTATTTT. Translated: CSAPATSGWLNTQYF.